This paragraph reports one T cell receptor beta chain. One entry per CDR3 protein, without DNA, is what TCRdb gives after re-calling the 5' RACE reads. Its table records about 160,000 distinct CDR3 sequences. These data are taken from a study of monozygotic twins with inflammatory bowel disease. This CDR3 comprises 12 residues. Germline V gene lookup returns CDR1 SQVTM and CDR2 ANQGSEA. This clonotype was sampled from a human donor with ulcerative colitis or Crohn's disease, or a healthy co-twin of an affected twin (not recorded which). The chain joins TRBV29-1 to TRBJ2-7; TCRdb's D call, TRBD1, is unchecked because there is no DNA. The sequencing input was blood. CDR3 protein: CSVSEGNHEQYF.